The 16 T cell receptor beta chains below all came from one sample that was sequenced in a study of glioma-infiltrating T cells. The iRepertoire nested amplicon-rescue multiplex PCR amplified TCR alpha and beta CDR3s from RNA. Via MiXCR, TCRdb re-called the multiplex PCR reads, giving one row per CDR3 protein. In the table there are roughly 130,000 distinct CDR3 sequences, 24% of which are singletons. Sequencing used glioma tissue, nonneoplastic brain tissue, or PBMCs (not recorded which). The origin of the receptors is a human donor with low-grade glioma or glioblastoma, undergoing nonglioma brain surgery, or in good health (not recorded which).

The chain links TRBV24-1 to TRBJ2-1, with TRBD2 matching over 9 bases. The length of the CDR3 is 17 residues. CDR1 and CDR2 (germline): KGHDR, SFDVKD. V lost 2 bases and J lost 3; bases outside the gene matches: 7. This CDR3 is CATSDSDGRGGYNEQFF. DNA for the CDR3: TGTGCCACCAGTGATTCTGATGGGCGGGGGGGCTACAATGAGCAGTTCTTC.

This clonotype was picked up a small number of times. V gene TRBV7-2 combines with J gene TRBJ2-7; D remains unclear. Germline-derived CDR1 and CDR2 are SGHTA and FQGNSA. There are 14 residues in the CDR3. V was clipped by 1 base and J by 7 bases, with 14 bases between them. The CDR3 is CASSLDPQKGEQYV. In DNA form, the CDR3 reads TGTGCCAGCAGCTTAGATCCTCAAAAAGGGGAGCAGTACGTC.

This clonotype was found a few times. The chain employs TRBV7-2 and TRBJ1-1, with TRBD1 matching 8 bases. V lost 5 bases and J lost 1; bases outside the gene matches: 6. The CDR3 contains 15 residues. Germline V gives CDR1 SGHTA, CDR2 FQGNSA. The CDR3 bases are TGTGCCAGCAGCCGCGCCGGGACAGGGAACACTGAAGCTTTCTTT. It is translated as CASSRAGTGNTEAFF.

The chain recombines TRBV18 with TRBJ2-5, with 9 positions matching TRBD1. Germline assignment: CDR1 KGHSH and CDR2 LQKENI. Trimming took 3 bases from V and 7 from J; bases not matched to a gene: 6. The CDR3 runs to 14 residues. The CDR3 coding sequence is TGTGCCAGCTCACCGGACAGGGGCTCAGGGACCCAGTACTTC. It codes for CASSPDRGSGTQYF.

V usage is TRBV4-1 and J usage is TRBJ1-4; perhaps TRBD1 as D (6 bases). Germline V gene data show CDR1 as MGHRA and CDR2 as YSYEKL. CDR3 length equals 14 residues. CDR3 coding DNA: TGCGCGTCGTCGCAGGGGTCAACTAATGAAAAACTGTTTTTT. It is translated as CASSQGSTNEKLFF.

This clonotype was counted only a few times. The chain combines TRBV20-1 with TRBJ2-2, with 8 bases matching TRBD1. Germline CDR1 DFQATT, CDR2 SNEGSKA (reference sequence). The CDR3 runs to 15 residues. Trimming took 2 bases from V and 6 from J; bases not matched to a gene: 8. CDR3 DNA sequence: TGCAGTGCTAGAAACCGAGAGGACAGGGCCGGGGAGCTGTTTTTT. This translates into CSARNREDRAGELFF.

The chain combines TRBV2 with TRBJ2-3, with D possibly TRBD2 on 7 matching bases. Deletions cut 4 bases from V and 0 bases from J, with 17 bases between. Germline values: CDR1 SNHLY, CDR2 FYNNEI. The CDR3 consists of 17 residues. The CDR3: CASSVGGAAHSTDTQYF. CDR3 coding DNA: TGTGCCAGCAGTGTGGGGGGGGCCGCCCACAGCACAGATACGCAGTATTTT. Full variable domain (outside the CDR3, taken from reference TRBV2 and TRBJ2-3): EPEVTQTPSHQVTQMGQEVILRCVPISNHLYFYWYRQILGQKVEFLVSFYNNEISEKSEIFDDQFSVERPDGSNFTLKIRSTKLEDSAMYFCASSVGGAAHSTDTQYFGPGTRLTVL.

This clonotype was observed at least ten times. V gene TRBV7-9 combines with J gene TRBJ2-1; tentative D call: TRBD2 (5 bases). Trimming took 0 bases from V and 4 from J, leaving 10 bases between them. The CDR3 is 15 amino acids. Germline lookup yields CDR1 SEHNR and CDR2 FQNEAQ (reference sequence). The CDR3 reads CASSLASGPYNEQFF. CDR3 nucleotide sequence: TGTGCCAGCAGCTTAGCCAGCGGACCGTACAATGAGCAGTTCTTC.

The table lists this clonotype with a few counts. The chain links TRBV12-3 or TRBV12-4 to TRBJ2-1; no reliable D call. This CDR3 spans 14 amino acids. Between the trimmed V and J ends, which lost 6 bases and 2 bases, there was a span of 11 bases. The CDR3 sequence: CASRIPGTYNEQFF. CDR3 bases: TGTGCCAGCAGGATACCTGGGACCTACAATGAGCAGTTCTTC.

This clonotype was found many times. The chain uses TRBV11-1 and TRBJ1-6; D is possibly TRBD1 (6 bases). CDR3 size: 16 residues. The germline V gene encodes CDR1 SGHAT and CDR2 FQDESV (reference sequence). The V end lost 2 bases, the J end lost 0 bases, and 8 bases lay between the germline ends. For the CDR3, the DNA is TGTGCCAGCAGCTTACAGGGGAGCTCCTATAATTCACCCCTCCACTTT. It yields the protein CASSLQGSSYNSPLHF.

This clonotype was observed a few times. The rearrangement uses TRBV11-2 and TRBJ1-4; D ambiguous. Germline V gene data show CDR1 as SGHAT and CDR2 as FQNNGV. The ends were cut back, 4 bases at V and 0 bases at J, with 9 bases in the middle. This CDR3 contains 15 residues. This CDR3 is CASSSRTATNEKLFF. The CDR3 DNA sequence: TGTGCCAGCAGCTCAAGGACGGCAACTAATGAAAAACTGTTTTTT.

This clonotype was found a few times. The V and J genes are TRBV6-2 or TRBV6-3 and TRBJ1-2; unclear D gene. Per the germline V gene, CDR1 is MNHEY and CDR2 is SVGEGT. V was clipped by 6 bases and J by 2 bases, with 13 bases between them. The CDR3 contains 14 residues. CDR3 nucleotide sequence: TGTGCCAGCAGACTAAGTGGTTCAAACTATGGCTACACCTTC. Translating it yields CASRLSGSNYGYTF.

This clonotype was seen more than once but under ten times. Being one base from a much bigger clone, this may be a read error. This chain uses TRBV6-2 or TRBV6-3 with TRBJ2-5, with no clear D. V lost 2 bases and J lost 5, with 12 bases in between. The CDR3 has 14 residues. CDR1 is MNHEY and CDR2 is SVGEGT in the germline V gene. CDR3 sequence reads: CASSYGCSGETQYF. As DNA, the CDR3 is TGTGCCAGCAGTTACGGGTGCTCTGGGGAGACCCAGTACTTC.

In its sample, this clonotype was seen many times. V is TRBV14 and J is TRBJ1-5; 7 bases agree with TRBD1. Trimming removed 4 bases from V and 6 bases from J; junction bases left unmatched: 6. The CDR3 has 14 residues. Germline V gives CDR1 SGHDN, CDR2 FVKESK. The CDR3 DNA is TGTGCCAGCAGCCCGACAGGGTTCACTCAGCCCCAGCATTTT. It is translated as CASSPTGFTQPQHF.

In its sample, this clonotype was seen a few times. V gene TRBV6-1 combines with J gene TRBJ2-1; TRBD1 is a possible D gene (6 bases). The CDR3 totals 18 residues. CDR1 is MNHNS and CDR2 is SASEGT in the germline V gene. V was pared by 6 bases and J by 0 bases, with 21 bases between. CDR3 nucleotide sequence: TGTGCCAGCAGCCCAGGGACAATCGTTCTCAGCTCCTACAATGAGCAGTTCTTC. This gives the protein CASSPGTIVLSSYNEQFF.

This clonotype has just a few counts. V is TRBV6-2 or TRBV6-3 and J is TRBJ2-7; 11 bases are a match to TRBD2. J gave up 2 bases and V 5 bases, and 8 bases lay outside the gene matches. CDR1 and CDR2 from the germline V gene are MNHEY and SVGEGT. The length of the CDR3 is 16 residues. DNA for the CDR3: TGTGCCAGCAGTCCCGTTAGCGGGGGGGCCCCCTACGAGCAGTACGTC. This sequence encodes CASSPVSGGAPYEQYV.